This T cell receptor beta chain was retrieved from a study of Ad26.COV2.S vaccination and SARS-CoV-2 variants. Study summary: Enrollment placed the donor in the COV1001 Ad26.COV2.S trial arm. The vaccine Ad26.COV2.S was put into the muscle once, or twice with 56 days between. Study-wide results and limits: It was found that vaccine and placebo recipients had similar non-spike TCR breadth.

The CDR3 is made up of 14 amino acids. Germline values: CDR1 LGHNA, CDR2 YSLEER. The V gene end was trimmed by 1 base and the J gene end by 8 bases; junction bases not matched to a gene: 7. Regarding treatment: around 19 received Ad26.COV2.S at low or high dose, single or two shots; 5 received placebo; per-sample allocation not given. Sampling happened 63 days after the first vaccine or placebo injection. An 18-55-year-old adult in Boston served as donor. Concerning this clone: The antigen remains unidentified.

The method was immunoSEQ multiplex PCR; TCRdb's version includes in-frame clones alone and lacks a portion of them. The sample yields 300,000 to 350,000 clones, around 83% seen once. This specimen consisted of peripheral blood, obtained in a trial of Ad26.COV2.S vaccine versus placebo. The chain is built from TRBV4-3 and TRBJ1-2, with 7 bases identical to TRBD1. This receptor was taken from a person between 18 and 65 years old who received the Ad26.COV2.S COVID-19 vaccine or a placebo. The CDR3 nucleotides are TGCGCCAGCAGCCAAGGTGACAGGGCCGTAGGCTACACCTTC. Its translation: CASSQGDRAVGYTF.